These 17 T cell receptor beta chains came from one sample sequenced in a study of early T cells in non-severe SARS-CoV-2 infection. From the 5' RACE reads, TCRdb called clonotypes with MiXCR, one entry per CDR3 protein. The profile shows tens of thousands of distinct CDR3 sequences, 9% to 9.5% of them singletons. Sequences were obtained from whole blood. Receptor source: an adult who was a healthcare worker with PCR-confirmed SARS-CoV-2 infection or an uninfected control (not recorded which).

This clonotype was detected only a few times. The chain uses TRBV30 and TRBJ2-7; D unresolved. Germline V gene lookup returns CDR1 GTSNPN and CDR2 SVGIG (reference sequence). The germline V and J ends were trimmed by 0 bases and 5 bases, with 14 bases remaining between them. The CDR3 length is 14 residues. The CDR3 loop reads CAWSVPLPGHEQYF. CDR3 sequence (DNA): TGTGCCTGGAGTGTACCGCTCCCAGGCCACGAGCAGTACTTC.

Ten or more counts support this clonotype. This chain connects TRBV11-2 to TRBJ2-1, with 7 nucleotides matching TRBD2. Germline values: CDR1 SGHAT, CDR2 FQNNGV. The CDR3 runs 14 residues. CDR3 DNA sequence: TGTGGGAGGGAGGGGTTGGCCTCCTACAATGAGCAGTTCTTC. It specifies CGREGLASYNEQFF.

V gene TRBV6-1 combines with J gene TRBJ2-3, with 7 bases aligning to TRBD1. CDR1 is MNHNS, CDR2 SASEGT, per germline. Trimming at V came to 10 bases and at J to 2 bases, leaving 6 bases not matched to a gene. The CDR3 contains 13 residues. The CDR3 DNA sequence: TGTGCCAATCGGGACAGTTTCACAGATACGCAGTATTTT. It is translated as CANRDSFTDTQYF.

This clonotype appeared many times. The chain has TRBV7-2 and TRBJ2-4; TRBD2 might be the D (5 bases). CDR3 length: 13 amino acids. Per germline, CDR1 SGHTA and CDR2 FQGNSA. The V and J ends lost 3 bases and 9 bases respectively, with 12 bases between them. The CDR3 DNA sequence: TGTGCCAGCAGCTTTAAGAGGGATAGCATTCAGTACTTC. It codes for CASSFKRDSIQYF. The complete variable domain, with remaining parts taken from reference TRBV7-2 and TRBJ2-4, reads GAGVSQSPSNKVTEKGKDVELRCDPISGHTALYWYRQSLGQGLEFLIYFQGNSAPDKSGLPSDRFSAERTGGSVSTLTIQRTQQEDSAVYLCASSFKRDSIQYFGAGTRLSVL.

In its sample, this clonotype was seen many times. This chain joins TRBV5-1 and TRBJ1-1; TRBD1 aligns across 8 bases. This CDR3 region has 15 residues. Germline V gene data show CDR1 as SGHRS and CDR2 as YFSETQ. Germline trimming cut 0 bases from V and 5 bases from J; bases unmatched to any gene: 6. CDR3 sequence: CASSLESGGRTEAFF. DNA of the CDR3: TGCGCCAGCAGCTTGGAGTCAGGGGGCCGTACTGAAGCTTTCTTT.

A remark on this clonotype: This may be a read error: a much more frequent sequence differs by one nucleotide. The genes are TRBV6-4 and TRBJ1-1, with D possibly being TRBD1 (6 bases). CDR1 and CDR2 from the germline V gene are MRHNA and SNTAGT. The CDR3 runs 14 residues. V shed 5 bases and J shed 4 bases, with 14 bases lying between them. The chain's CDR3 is CASSPGGTSTEAFF. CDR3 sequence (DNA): TGTGCCAGCAGTCCTGGTGGGACAAGCACTGAAGCTTTCTTT.

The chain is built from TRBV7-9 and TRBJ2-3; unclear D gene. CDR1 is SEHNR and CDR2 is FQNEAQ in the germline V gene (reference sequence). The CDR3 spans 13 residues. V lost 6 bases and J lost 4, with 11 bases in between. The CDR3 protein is CASRMTGSDTQYF. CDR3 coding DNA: TGTGCCAGCAGAATGACTGGTTCAGATACGCAGTATTTT.

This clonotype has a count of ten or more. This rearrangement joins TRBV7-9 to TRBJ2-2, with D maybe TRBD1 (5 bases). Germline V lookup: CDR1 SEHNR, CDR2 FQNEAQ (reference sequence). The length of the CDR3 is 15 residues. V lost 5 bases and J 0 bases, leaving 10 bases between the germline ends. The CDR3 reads CASSAPDTNTGELFF. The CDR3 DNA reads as TGTGCCAGCAGCGCCCCGGACACGAACACCGGGGAGCTGTTTTTT.

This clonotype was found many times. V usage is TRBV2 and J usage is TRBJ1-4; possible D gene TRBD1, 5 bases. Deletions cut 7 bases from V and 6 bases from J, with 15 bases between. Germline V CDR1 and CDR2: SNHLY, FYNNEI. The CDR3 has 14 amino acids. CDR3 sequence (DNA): TGTGCCAGCACGACGCGGGGAGGGGATGAAAAACTGTTTTTT. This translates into CASTTRGGDEKLFF.

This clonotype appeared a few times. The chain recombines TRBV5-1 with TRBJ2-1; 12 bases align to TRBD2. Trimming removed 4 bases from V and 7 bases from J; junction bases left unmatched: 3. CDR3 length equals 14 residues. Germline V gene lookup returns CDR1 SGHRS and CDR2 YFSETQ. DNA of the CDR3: TGCGCCAGCAGCGGGACTAGCGGGCTTAATGAGCAGTTCTTC. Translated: CASSGTSGLNEQFF.

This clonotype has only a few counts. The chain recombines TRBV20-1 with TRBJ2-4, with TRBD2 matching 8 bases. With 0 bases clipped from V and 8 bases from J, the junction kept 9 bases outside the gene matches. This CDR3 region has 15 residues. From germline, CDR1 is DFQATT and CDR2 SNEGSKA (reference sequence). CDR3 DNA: TGCAGTGCTAGAGATACAGCGGGAGAGGGTTACATTCAGTACTTC. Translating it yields CSARDTAGEGYIQYF.

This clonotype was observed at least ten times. The CDR3 region has the DNA TGTGCCAGCCAGCGGACGGGACTGTTTTTT. This sequence encodes CASQRTGLFF. This chain links TRBV19 with TRBJ1-4; D is uncertain. The CDR3 is made up of 10 amino acids. V shed 9 bases and J shed 13 bases, with 12 bases lying between them. The V gene's germline CDR1 is LNHDA and CDR2 SQIVND (reference sequence).

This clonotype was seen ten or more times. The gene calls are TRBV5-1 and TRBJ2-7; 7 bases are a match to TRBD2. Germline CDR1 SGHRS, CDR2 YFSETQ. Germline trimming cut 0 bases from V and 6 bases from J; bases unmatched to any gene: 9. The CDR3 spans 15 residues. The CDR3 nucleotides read TGCGCCAGCAGCTTGGGTGCGGGAGAGGCCTCCGAGCAGTACTTC. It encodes CASSLGAGEASEQYF.

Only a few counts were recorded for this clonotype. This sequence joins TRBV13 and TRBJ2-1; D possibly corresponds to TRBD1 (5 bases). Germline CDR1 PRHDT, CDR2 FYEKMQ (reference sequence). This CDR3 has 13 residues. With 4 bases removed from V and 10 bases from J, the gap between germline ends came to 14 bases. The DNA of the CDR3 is TGTGCCAGCAGCTATAACAGGTTCGGGGAGCAGTTCTTC. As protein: CASSYNRFGEQFF.

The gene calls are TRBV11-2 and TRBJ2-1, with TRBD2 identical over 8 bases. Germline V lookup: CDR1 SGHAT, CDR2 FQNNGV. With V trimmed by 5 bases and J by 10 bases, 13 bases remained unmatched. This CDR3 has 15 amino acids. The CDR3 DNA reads TGTGCCAGCAGCCCCCGCACTAGCGGATATGAGGAGCAGTTCTTC. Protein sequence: CASSPRTSGYEEQFF.

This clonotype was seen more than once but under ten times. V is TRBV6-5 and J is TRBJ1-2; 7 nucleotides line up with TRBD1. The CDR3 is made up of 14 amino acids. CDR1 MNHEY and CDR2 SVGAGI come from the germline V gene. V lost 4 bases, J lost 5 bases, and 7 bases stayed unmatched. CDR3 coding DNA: TGTGCCAGCAGTTCACAGGGGTTTGGGTATGGCTACACCTTC. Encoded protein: CASSSQGFGYGYTF.

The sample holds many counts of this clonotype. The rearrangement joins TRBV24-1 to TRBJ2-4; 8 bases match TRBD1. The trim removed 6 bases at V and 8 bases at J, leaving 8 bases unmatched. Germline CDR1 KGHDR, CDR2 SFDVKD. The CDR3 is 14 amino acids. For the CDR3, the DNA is TGTGCCACCAGTCCCGAAGGACAGGGTTACATTCAGTACTTC. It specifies CATSPEGQGYIQYF.